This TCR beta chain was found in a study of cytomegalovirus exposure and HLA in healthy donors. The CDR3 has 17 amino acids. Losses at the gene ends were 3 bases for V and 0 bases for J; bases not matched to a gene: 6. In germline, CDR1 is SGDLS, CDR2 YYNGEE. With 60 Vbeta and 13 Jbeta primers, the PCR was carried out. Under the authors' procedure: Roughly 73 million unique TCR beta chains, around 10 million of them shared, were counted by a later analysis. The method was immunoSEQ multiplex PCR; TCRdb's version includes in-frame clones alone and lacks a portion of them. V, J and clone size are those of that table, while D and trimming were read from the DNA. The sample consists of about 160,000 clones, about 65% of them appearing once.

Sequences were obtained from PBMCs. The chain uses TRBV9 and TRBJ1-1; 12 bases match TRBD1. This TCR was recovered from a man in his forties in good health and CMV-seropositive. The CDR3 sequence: CASSAGTGGRVNTEAFF. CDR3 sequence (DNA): TGTGCCAGCAGCGCCGGGACAGGGGGCCGGGTGAACACTGAAGCTTTCTTT.